These 28 T cell receptor beta chains share one sample of origin, sequenced in a study of T-cell memory formation after mild COVID-19 (dated by TCRdb to the early 2020s). The library was generated by 5' RACE. Sequenced on an Illumina NovaSeq 6000. TCRdb trimmed the raw reads at Q25, called clones with MiXCR and kept productive beta chains. Under each unique CDR3 protein, matching rows form one entry showing the most common genes and DNA. This sample comprises 500,000 to 650,000 distinct CDR3 sequences, about a fifth of them detected only once. The ten largest clones take up approximately 8.4% of the sample. The sample was PBMCs or a T cell subset sorted from them (not recorded which). Receptors originate from an adult woman who had mild COVID-19 (a few samples of this study predate the infection). The sample titles of this study are shuffled in the database, so cell type and time point are left out; the donor was told from shared clones.

In this sample, this clonotype turned up many times. The chain couples TRBV7-9 to TRBJ2-7; 8 bases are a match to TRBD2. The CDR3 runs to 14 residues. CDR1 is SEHNR, CDR2 FQNEAQ, per germline (reference sequence). The V segment lost 7 bases and the J segment 7 bases; nucleotides outside the gene matches: 12. The CDR3 region is CASTPPAGVHEQYF. The CDR3 DNA follows: TGTGCCAGCACCCCCCCAGCGGGAGTTCATGAGCAGTACTTC.

This clonotype was seen more than once but under ten times. The V and J genes are TRBV7-6 and TRBJ2-3, with 9 positions matching TRBD2. CDR1 is SGHVS and CDR2 is FNYEAQ in the germline V gene. This CDR3 is built from 15 residues. The V and J ends lost 5 bases and 4 bases, in that order; junction bases with no gene match: 7. The CDR3 reads CASSTGLALADTQYF. Here the CDR3 DNA reads TGTGCCAGCAGCACAGGACTAGCGCTGGCAGATACGCAGTATTTT.

The chain combines TRBV20-1 with TRBJ1-2; no clear D. The CDR3 spans 14 residues. V lost 5 bases and J lost 5, with 18 bases in between. CDR1 is DFQATT, CDR2 SNEGSKA, per germline (reference sequence). CDR3 sequence: CSADTLTVSYGYTF. As DNA, the CDR3 is TGCAGTGCTGACACATTAACAGTTAGTTATGGCTACACCTTC.

There are a few counts of this clonotype. The CDR3 DNA reads as TGTGCCATCAGTGAGTCGCCCGGGACTATGAGCTCCTACAATGAGCAGTTCTTC. It is translated as CAISESPGTMSSYNEQFF. This sequence joins TRBV10-3 and TRBJ2-1; TRBD2 aligns across 7 bases. Trimming removed 0 bases from V and 0 bases from J; junction bases left unmatched: 8. CDR3 length: 18 residues. Germline V CDR1 and CDR2: ENHRY, SYGVKD.

This clonotype was counted only a few times. V gene TRBV5-1 combines with J gene TRBJ2-7; 9 bases are a match to TRBD2. Germline V gives CDR1 SGHRS, CDR2 YFSETQ. With 0 bases clipped from V and 4 bases from J, the junction kept 2 bases outside the gene matches. The CDR3 sequence is 14 residues long. CDR3 residues: CASSLGTSVYEQYF. The CDR3 DNA reads TGCGCCAGCAGCTTGGGGACTAGCGTGTACGAGCAGTACTTC.

A few counts support this clonotype. This chain links TRBV6-6 with TRBJ2-5; 8 bases are a match to TRBD1. CDR3 length equals 16 residues. CDR1 and CDR2 (germline): MNHNY, SVGAGI (reference sequence). With 6 bases clipped from V and 5 bases from J, the junction kept 14 bases outside the gene matches. The CDR3 nucleotides are TGTGCCAGCAGCCACCCGACAGGGGCGGTTAGGGAGACCCAGTACTTC. This codes for CASSHPTGAVRETQYF.

The table lists this clonotype with a few counts. This may arise from a read error, as a much more abundant clone is one base away. V and J are TRBV11-1 and TRBJ1-2; D may be TRBD1 (6 bases). The CDR3 is 12 amino acids. V was cut by 3 bases and J by 8 bases, with 10 bases left in between. Per germline, CDR1 SGHAT and CDR2 FQDESV (reference sequence). In nucleotides, the CDR3 is TGTGCCAGCAGCTTGAACAGGGACGGCTACACCTTC. This encodes CASSLNRDGYTF.

A few counts support this clonotype. The V and J genes are TRBV7-3 and TRBJ2-2, with 7 bases aligning to TRBD1. The CDR3 consists of 16 residues. CDR1 is SGHTA, CDR2 FQGTGA, per germline. V shed 5 bases and J 4 bases; nucleotides not matched to a gene: 10. The CDR3 region has the DNA TGTGCCAGCAGCGCCACAGGGGTCCCGGCCACCGGGGAGCTGTTTTTT. Translation: CASSATGVPATGELFF.

Ten or more counts support this clonotype. V gene TRBV29-1 combines with J gene TRBJ1-1; TRBD1 matches at 7 bases. The CDR3 loop spans 18 amino acids. CDR1 SQVTM and CDR2 ANQGSEA come from the germline V gene. V gave up 0 bases and J gave up 0 bases; unmatched junction bases: 13. CDR3 loop: CSVEDLIWDRNLNTEAFF. As DNA, the CDR3 is TGCAGCGTTGAAGATCTCATCTGGGACAGAAACTTGAACACTGAAGCTTTCTTT.

The chain has TRBV20-1 and TRBJ2-7; D call uncertain. The germline V gene has CDR1 DFQATT and CDR2 SNEGSKA (reference sequence). The V end lost 7 bases, the J end lost 3 bases, and 10 bases lay between the germline ends. The CDR3 is made up of 11 amino acids. The chain's CDR3 is CSVQSVYEQYF. For the CDR3, the DNA is TGCAGTGTCCAGTCTGTCTACGAGCAGTACTTC.

This clonotype was seen a handful of times. This chain uses TRBV5-1 with TRBJ2-4, with 11 bases lining up with TRBD2. Germline assignment: CDR1 SGHRS and CDR2 YFSETQ. The CDR3 extends over 18 amino acids. J gave up 0 bases and V 5 bases, and 10 bases lay outside the gene matches. CDR3 in amino acids: CASRAGLADALAKNIQYF. Here the CDR3 DNA reads TGCGCCAGCAGGGCGGGACTAGCGGACGCTCTAGCCAAAAACATTCAGTACTTC.

V and J are TRBV7-9 and TRBJ1-1, with 11 bases aligning to TRBD1. Germline V gives CDR1 SEHNR, CDR2 FQNEAQ (reference sequence). The CDR3 consists of 16 residues. With V trimmed by 2 bases and J by 5 bases, 7 bases remained unmatched. The CDR3 bases are TGTGCCAGCAGCTTAAGGACAGGGGGCGCGGAAACTGAAGCTTTCTTT. Translated: CASSLRTGGAETEAFF.

This rearrangement joins TRBV7-8 to TRBJ2-1, with 7 bases identical to TRBD2. The CDR3 sequence is 15 residues long. Germline loops: CDR1 SGHVS, CDR2 FQNEAQ. V lost 2 bases to trimming and J lost 7 bases; unmatched junction nucleotides: 8. The CDR3 reads CASSLYLAASNEQFF. In DNA, the CDR3 is TGTGCCAGCAGCTTATACCTAGCGGCGTCGAATGAGCAGTTCTTC.

The rearrangement joins TRBV7-2 to TRBJ2-1; D possibly corresponds to TRBD1 (6 bases). The CDR3 has 15 amino acids. Between the trimmed V and J ends, which lost 2 bases and 6 bases, there was a span of 14 bases. Germline V lookup: CDR1 SGHTA, CDR2 FQGNSA. CDR3 loop: CASSLQGKIGNEQFF. The DNA for the CDR3 is TGTGCCAGCAGCTTACAGGGGAAGATCGGCAATGAGCAGTTCTTC.

There are a few counts of this clonotype. This chain uses TRBV5-1 with TRBJ2-7; D may be TRBD2 (6 bases). This CDR3 region has 15 residues. The germline gives CDR1 SGHRS, CDR2 YFSETQ. Trimming pared 0 bases from V and 6 bases from J, leaving 16 bases between. The CDR3 region has the DNA TGCGCCAGCAGCTTGGACGCGGGGACGAGTGGCGAGCAGTACTTC. Translating gives CASSLDAGTSGEQYF. The full variable domain, with the rest looked up from reference TRBV5-1 and TRBJ2-7, is KAGVTQTPRYLIKTRGQQVTLSCSPISGHRSVSWYQQTPGQGLQFLFEYFSETQRNKGNFPGRFSGRQFSNSRSEMNVSTLELGDSALYLCASSLDAGTSGEQYFGPGTRLTVT.

The chain carries TRBV7-8 and TRBJ2-7, with 8 bases fitting TRBD2. V was clipped by 5 bases and J by 3 bases; unmatched bases: 15. The CDR3 runs to 17 residues. Germline V gives CDR1 SGHVS, CDR2 FQNEAQ. CDR3 region: CASSKVPLLAEHYEQYF. The CDR3 nucleotides read TGTGCCAGCAGCAAAGTTCCCCTACTAGCGGAGCACTACGAGCAGTACTTC. The variable domain in full, completed from reference TRBV7-8 and TRBJ2-7, reads GAGVSQSPRYKVAKRGQDVALRCDPISGHVSLFWYQQALGQGPEFLTYFQNEAQLDKSGLPSDRFFAERPEGSVSTLKIQRTQQEDSAVYLCASSKVPLLAEHYEQYFGPGTRLTVT.

This clonotype has only a few counts. V gene TRBV6-2 or TRBV6-3 combines with J gene TRBJ2-5; D gene uncertain. V lost 2 bases and J 5 bases, leaving 9 bases between the germline ends. CDR1 and CDR2 (germline): MNHEY, SVGEGT. The CDR3 length is 13 residues. The CDR3 reads CASSYDRWETQYF. In DNA, the CDR3 is TGTGCCAGCAGTTACGACCGGTGGGAGACCCAGTACTTC.

CDR3 in amino acids: CASSLGDGGRYEQYF. Written as DNA, the CDR3 is TGTGCCAGCAGCTTAGGGGACGGGGGGCGGTACGAGCAGTACTTC. The chain employs TRBV7-6 and TRBJ2-7; tentatively, D is TRBD2 (7 bases). The CDR3 is 15 residues long. Trimming shortened V by 1 base and J by 4 bases, and 14 bases separated the two germline ends. The germline V gene encodes CDR1 SGHVS and CDR2 FNYEAQ.

V gene TRBV27 combines with J gene TRBJ1-5, with D perhaps TRBD1 (6 bases). The V end was cut by 5 bases, the J end by 4 bases, with 15 bases between. The CDR3 is 15 residues long. From germline, CDR1 is MNHEY and CDR2 SMNVEV (reference sequence). For the CDR3, the DNA is TGTGCCAGCAGTCCCGGGGGGGGCCAAAATCAGCCCCAGCATTTT. Residues: CASSPGGGQNQPQHF.

The V and J genes are TRBV20-1 and TRBJ1-6, with D possibly TRBD1 on 5 matching bases. V was cut by 3 bases and J by 7 bases, with 7 bases left in between. CDR1 and CDR2 from the germline V gene are DFQATT and SNEGSKA (reference sequence). The CDR3 has 12 amino acids. In nucleotides, the CDR3 is TGCAGTGCTAGGGGGGGAAATTCACCCCTCCACTTT. Amino acid sequence: CSARGGNSPLHF.

This clonotype was seen a handful of times. J is TRBJ2-1 and V is TRBV5-1, with no clear D. The germline CDR1 and CDR2 sequences are SGHRS and YFSETQ. The V end lost 3 bases, the J end lost 13 bases, and 14 bases lay between the germline ends. The CDR3 is 12 residues long. CDR3 sequence reads: CASSSLTPAQFF. The CDR3 coding sequence is TGCGCCAGCAGCTCCCTGACACCCGCTCAGTTCTTC.

Only one count was recorded for this clonotype. The chain links TRBV6-5 to TRBJ2-7, with TRBD1 matching over 7 bases. Trimming removed 10 bases from V and 3 bases from J; junction bases left unmatched: 6. The CDR3 extends over 12 amino acids. CDR1 is MNHEY, CDR2 SVGAGI, per germline. The CDR3 coding sequence is TGTGCCACCAAACCAGGGGGCTACGAGCAGTACTTC. Protein: CATKPGGYEQYF.

This clonotype was detected a few times. This chain connects TRBV24-1 to TRBJ2-3; 9 positions match TRBD2. The V segment lost 7 bases and the J segment 2 bases; nucleotides outside the gene matches: 9. The germline CDR1 and CDR2 sequences are KGHDR and SFDVKD. There are 16 residues in the CDR3. The CDR3 region is CATSEFVAGDTDTQYF. CDR3 DNA sequence: TGTGCCACCAGCGAGTTCGTAGCGGGAGACACAGATACGCAGTATTTT.

The rearrangement uses TRBV7-3 and TRBJ2-1; TRBD1 matches 7 bases. Trimming took 5 bases from V and 7 from J; bases not matched to a gene: 17. The CDR3 loop spans 17 amino acids. Germline V lookup: CDR1 SGHTA, CDR2 FQGTGA. The CDR3 loop is CASSPRSPRQGRNEQFF. The CDR3 DNA sequence: TGTGCCAGCAGCCCACGCTCCCCACGACAGGGAAGGAATGAGCAGTTCTTC.

This clonotype was seen a handful of times. This chain joins TRBV5-6 and TRBJ1-2; 7 bases fit TRBD1. V was pared by 6 bases and J by 7 bases, with 9 bases of the junction left unmatched. The CDR3 loop spans 13 amino acids. CDR1 is SGHDT and CDR2 is YYEEEE in the germline V gene. The CDR3 DNA is TGTGCCAGCACCTCAGACAGGGTTTTTGGCTACACCTTC. Translating gives CASTSDRVFGYTF.

The chain uses TRBV10-3 and TRBJ1-2; no firm D call. The germline V gene encodes CDR1 ENHRY and CDR2 SYGVKD. V was clipped by 2 bases and J by 8 bases, with 15 bases between them. The CDR3 covers 14 residues. Here the CDR3 reads CAISEPQLIRGYTF. The CDR3 coding sequence is TGTGCCATCAGTGAGCCCCAGCTTATCCGGGGCTACACCTTC.

The chain combines TRBV12-3 or TRBV12-4 with TRBJ1-1; D is unclear. This CDR3 spans 15 amino acids. V shed 7 bases and J shed 5 bases, with 20 bases lying between them. This chain's CDR3 is CASISRGRIQTEAFF. The DNA for the CDR3 is TGTGCCAGCATCTCCAGAGGTAGGATCCAAACTGAAGCTTTCTTT.

This clonotype was found a few times. The rearrangement joins TRBV12-3 or TRBV12-4 to TRBJ2-1, with 10 bases identical to TRBD2. V dropped 6 bases and J dropped 2; count of bases not matched to a gene: 4. CDR3 length equals 15 residues. This CDR3 reads CASRDSGGPYNEQFF. For the CDR3, the DNA is TGTGCCAGCAGAGATAGCGGGGGGCCCTACAATGAGCAGTTCTTC.